What follows is one T cell receptor (beta chain) and its context. This clonotype showed up many times. This clone's antigen is unknown. No clone much larger than this one lies a single base away; base qualities are absent. A patient counted as having stable Graves' hyperthyroidism if no progression to ophthalmopathy occurred over 18 months of follow-up. The hyperthyroidism patients were between 18 and 65 years old and newly diagnosed, with a disease duration of less than 2 months. The study excluded patients with uncontrolled infections, other autoimmune diseases, pregnancy or lactation. Diagnoses relied on clinical symptoms, serum thyroxine and TRAb, thyroid ultrasound and orbital computed tomography. PBMCs were separated from roughly 10 ml of fresh peripheral blood using Ficoll-Paque density gradient centrifugation. Total RNA was extracted using Trizol reagent, and RNA quality was assessed on an Agilent 2100 Bioanalyzer.

The sample is drawn from a study of T cells in Graves' hyperthyroidism and ophthalmopathy (dated by TCRdb to about 2019). Notes on the research overall: Peripheral blood was sampled at the time of initial diagnosis, prior to any treatment. A discovery cohort of approximately 100 patients, approximately 44 with Graves' ophthalmopathy and roughly 59 with stable Graves' hyperthyroidism, was used to find distinguishing TCR V-J signatures. Whether ophthalmopathy could be predicted prospectively was tested in an independent validation cohort made up of some 20 hyperthyroidism patients plus 17 patients who later progressed to ophthalmopathy. The 75 to 100 discovery patients were randomly split 7:3 into training and test sets. In addition, the study compared T-cell repertoires in thyroid tissue and in blood from about 6 Graves' hyperthyroidism patients. Once sampling was done, hyperthyroidism patients were given methimazole at a starting dose of 30 mg daily, whereas ophthalmopathy patients were given high-dose intravenous methylprednisolone. The paper describes TCR Vbeta CDR3 sequencing of about 140 peripheral blood samples, made up of about 40 ophthalmopathy patients, around 73 hyperthyroidism patients and roughly 17 progressor patients.

According to the germline V gene (reference sequence), CDR1 reads LNHNV and CDR2 reads YYDKDF. From cysteine to phenylalanine, the CDR3 is 16 amino acids long. The entry retains the CDR3 DNA only, 48 bases that are in frame from base 1. Clipping removes 3 bases from V and 4 bases from J, with 5 as the unmatched junction base count. Amplification of TCR beta CDR3 regions was carried out from RNA transcripts. A first-round RT-PCR of the TCR CDR3 used the HTBI primer set with the Qiagen OneStep RT-PCR kit. A second multiplex PCR round built the libraries, followed by size selection and purification. The libraries were sequenced on an Illumina HiSeq2000 using paired-end 100 bp reads. The source study handled its data this way. SOAPnuke was used to process the raw data, with reads discarded if the reads contained adapters or uncalled bases, had a mean Phred below 15, or lacked an exact constant-primer or identifier match. High-quality paired reads were merged with COPE v1.2.5, and unique nucleotide sequences were defined as clonotypes. MiTCR v1.1 was used to align the clonotypes against IMGT TRBV, TRBD and TRBJ reference segments. Analysis was restricted to V-J combinations with a frequency above 0.0001, which covered roughly 99% of repertoires. The TCS score was defined as F50 (clonal expansion) divided by E x V (chaos), with BLOSUM62-based TCRdist calculated between CDR3 peptides within each V-J. Welch's t-statistics and random forest reduced 500 to 550 V-J features to 13, which were used in a naive Bayes classifier (R e1071). TCRdb reanalyzed the raw reads on its own, using fastp at Q25 for trimming and MiXCR for clone calling, and kept in-frame beta chains. Every CDR3 protein is listed once, alongside the most common genes and DNA of its rows. These V and J calls derive from TCRdb rather than the authors' analysis. The sample table shows around 400,000 distinct CDR3 sequences, and about 13% are seen once. In total, the top ten clones hold 9% to 9.5% of the sample.

Here is what the overall study found, with its caveats: In validation, the model predicted progression to ophthalmopathy a median of 6.5 months before onset, with approximately 71% sensitivity and roughly 73% specificity. Most expanded thyroid clonotypes (frequency above 0.001) were also detected in blood, suggesting blood repertoires may reflect thyroid immune responses. No statistical method was used to fix the sample size in advance, and group allocation was not hidden from the investigators. Ophthalmopathy was separated from stable hyperthyroidism by a 13 V-J signature model, with around 90% sensitivity and roughly 81% specificity obtained in cross-validation and 80%/75% obtained in testing.

The specimen was blood. This chain joins TRBV15 to TRBJ2-5, with 13 bases in between that match TRBD2. This sequence originates from a woman younger than 30 with Graves' hyperthyroidism. At the DNA level, the sequence is TGTGCCACCAGCAGCTACCGACTAGCGGGAGGAGAGACCCAGTACTTC. The translation is CATSSYRLAGGETQYF.